This T cell receptor beta chain was retrieved from a study of response to subunit inactivated influenza vaccine. The CDR3 extends over 17 amino acids. In germline, CDR1 is MNHEY, CDR2 SMNVEV (reference sequence). V trimming: 5 bases; J trimming: 6 bases; junction bases outside the gene matches: 18. TCRdb passed the RT-PCR reads through MiXCR, listing each CDR3 protein once. The table has about 540,000 distinct CDR3 sequences, roughly 25% seen once. These records were also assigned to another study, of T cells expressing NK-cell markers. That work states: As the method of synthesis, 5'RACE template switching with UMIs yielded TCR beta cDNA. Among eight sequenced donors, seven carried HCMV seropositivity while one was seronegative. The same clonotypes also predominated in the CD3+CD56-NKG2C+ fraction of several donors. HCMV specificity of expanded NKG2C+ T cell clones remained unclear.

This sequence was found in a man aged 45 to 65 who received an inactivated influenza vaccine. This chain links TRBV27 with TRBJ2-7; 8 bases line up with TRBD1. Specimen: CD4+ T cells sorted from PBMCs, collected 11 to 12 days after vaccination. CDR3 nucleotides: TGTGCCAGCAGTAACAAACTAGACAGGGGATGGGACTCCGAGCAGTACTTC. It encodes CASSNKLDRGWDSEQYF.